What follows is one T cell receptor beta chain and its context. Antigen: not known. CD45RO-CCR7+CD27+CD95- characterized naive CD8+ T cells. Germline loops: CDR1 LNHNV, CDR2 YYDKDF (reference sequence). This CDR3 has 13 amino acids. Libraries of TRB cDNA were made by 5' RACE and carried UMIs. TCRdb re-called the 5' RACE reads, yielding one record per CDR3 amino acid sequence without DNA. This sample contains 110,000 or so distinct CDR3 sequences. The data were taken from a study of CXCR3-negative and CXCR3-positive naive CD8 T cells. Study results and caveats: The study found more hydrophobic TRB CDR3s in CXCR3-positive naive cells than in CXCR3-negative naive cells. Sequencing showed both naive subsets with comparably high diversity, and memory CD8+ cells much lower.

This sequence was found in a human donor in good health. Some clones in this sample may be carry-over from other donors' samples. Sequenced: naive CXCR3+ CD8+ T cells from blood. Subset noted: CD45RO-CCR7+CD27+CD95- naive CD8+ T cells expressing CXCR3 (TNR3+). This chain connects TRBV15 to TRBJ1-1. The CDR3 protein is CATSRGRAGEAFF.